This note documents a single TCR beta chain sequence. Germline-derived CDR1 and CDR2 are MNHEY and SVGEGT. After removal of 0 bases from V and 1 base from J, the junction contained 5 bases not matched to a gene. The CDR3 is 16 residues long. In the authors' workflow: It was from reference gene primer amplification that nucleated cell counts were estimated. Sequencing used immunoSEQ multiplex PCR; TCRdb keeps in-frame clones, though not all of them. V and J calls plus clone size are reproduced from that table; the DNA served to infer D and trimming. The sample yields tens of thousands of clones, about 86% seen once. These data are taken from a study of blood T cell repertoires in COVID-19. As for the study in general: Some COVID-19 samples were acute and others convalescent; all came from the United States, Italy and Spain. T cells, B-cell-depleted T cells, or PBMCs supplied cDNA or gDNA.

This sequence joins TRBV6-2 or TRBV6-3 and TRBJ2-7; 8 bases agree with TRBD1. This sequence was found in a man aged 70-80 years with acute or convalescent COVID-19. Sequenced sample: peripheral blood. The CDR3 loop is CASSYSTGDESYEQYF. CDR3 nucleotides: TGTGCCAGCAGTTACTCGACAGGGGATGAGTCCTACGAGCAGTACTTC.